Below are 2 T cell receptor beta chains sequenced from a single sample in a study of blood T cell repertoires in COVID-19. Profiling relied on immunoSEQ multiplex PCR, and the TCRdb table lists in-frame clones only, not all of them. The data show roughly 250,000 clones, around 80% seen once. Specimen: peripheral blood. The source of these receptors is a human donor in a cohort sampled during active COVID-19.

The chain couples TRBV7-2 to TRBJ2-3; maybe TRBD1 (5 bases). Germline lookup yields CDR1 SGHTA and CDR2 FQGNSA. The CDR3 extends over 14 amino acids. V lost 5 bases and J 3 bases, leaving 12 bases between the germline ends. CDR3 amino acids: CASSPGRATDTQYF. The CDR3 DNA reads as TGTGCCAGCAGCCCGGGCAGGGCAACAGATACGCAGTATTTT. The full variable domain, in which reference TRBV7-2 and TRBJ2-3 provide the parts outside the CDR3, is GAGVSQSPSNKVTEKGKDVELRCDPISGHTALYWYRQSLGQGLEFLIYFQGNSAPDKSGLPSDRFSAERTGGSVSTLTIQRTQQEDSAVYLCASSPGRATDTQYFGPGTRLTVL.

This clone was detected only a few times. The chain carries TRBV5-1 and TRBJ2-2; D might be TRBD2 (6 bases). CDR1 is SGHRS and CDR2 is YFSETQ in the germline V gene. Trimming pared 5 bases from V and 2 bases from J, leaving 13 bases between. This CDR3 region has 15 residues. CDR3 nucleotide sequence: TGCGCCAGCAGGGTAGATAGCGGAAACACCGGGGAGCTGTTTTTT. Translation gives CASRVDSGNTGELFF. Full variable domain (remainder filled in from reference TRBV5-1 and TRBJ2-2): KAGVTQTPRYLIKTRGQQVTLSCSPISGHRSVSWYQQTPGQGLQFLFEYFSETQRNKGNFPGRFSGRQFSNSRSEMNVSTLELGDSALYLCASRVDSGNTGELFFGEGSRLTVL.